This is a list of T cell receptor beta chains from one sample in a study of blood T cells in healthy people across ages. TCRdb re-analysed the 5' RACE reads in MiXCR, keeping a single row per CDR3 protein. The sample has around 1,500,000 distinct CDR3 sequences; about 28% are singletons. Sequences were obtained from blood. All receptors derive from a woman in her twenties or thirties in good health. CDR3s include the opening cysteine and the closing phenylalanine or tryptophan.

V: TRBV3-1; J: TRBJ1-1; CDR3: CASSQRVLGAEAFF
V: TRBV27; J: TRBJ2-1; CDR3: CASSLSSGRAYNEQFF
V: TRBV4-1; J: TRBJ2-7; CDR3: CASSQDTKQGGQYF
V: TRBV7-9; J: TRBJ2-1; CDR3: CASSWSSGGNGQFF
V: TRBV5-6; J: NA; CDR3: CASSVVGQGMYEQYF
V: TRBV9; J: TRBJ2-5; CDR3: CASSVGSGEGKTQYF
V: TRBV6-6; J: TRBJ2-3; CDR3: CASSFAADTQYF
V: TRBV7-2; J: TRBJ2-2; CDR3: CASSFRGDPNTGELFF
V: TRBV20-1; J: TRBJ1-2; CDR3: CSPGWGYTF
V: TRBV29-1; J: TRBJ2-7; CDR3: CSVEGPDEQYF
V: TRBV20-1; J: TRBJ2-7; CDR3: CSATTEGDEQYF
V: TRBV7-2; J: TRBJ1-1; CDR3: CASSSSTVGTEAFF
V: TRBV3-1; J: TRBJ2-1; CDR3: CASIETGETQFF
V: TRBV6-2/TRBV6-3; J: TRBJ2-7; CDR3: CASTPGDYEQYF
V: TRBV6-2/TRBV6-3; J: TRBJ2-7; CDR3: CATSAGVMPYYEQYF
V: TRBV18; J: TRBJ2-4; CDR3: CASSPDPEDIQYF
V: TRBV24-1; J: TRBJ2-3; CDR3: CATSVPGQGRLGTDTQYF
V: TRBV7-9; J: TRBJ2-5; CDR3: CSSSFTRETQYF
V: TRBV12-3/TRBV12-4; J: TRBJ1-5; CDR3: CASSSDQPQHF
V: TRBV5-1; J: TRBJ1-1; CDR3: CASSLGDTLRITEAFF
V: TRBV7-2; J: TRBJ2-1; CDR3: CASSLWDLRNEQFF
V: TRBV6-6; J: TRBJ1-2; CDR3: CAGRETVNYGYTF
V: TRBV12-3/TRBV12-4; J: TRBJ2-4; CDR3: CASARAVKNIQYF
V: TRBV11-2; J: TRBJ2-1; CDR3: CASRRTPSGSLDEQFF
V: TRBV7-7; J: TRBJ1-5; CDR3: CASSSRPQHF
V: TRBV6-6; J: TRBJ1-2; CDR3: CASSYSRPDGGYTF
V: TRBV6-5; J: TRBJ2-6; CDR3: CVSGVRGAGANVPTF
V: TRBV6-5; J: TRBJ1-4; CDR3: CASSLLETATNEKLFF
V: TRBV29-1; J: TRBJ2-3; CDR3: CSVSPGQTTDTQYF
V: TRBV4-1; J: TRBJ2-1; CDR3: CASSQPTQAIYNEQFF
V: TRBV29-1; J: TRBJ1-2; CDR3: CSVLRDSYGYTF
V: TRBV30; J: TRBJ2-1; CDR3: CAGIASAYNEQFF
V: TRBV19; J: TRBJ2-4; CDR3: CASSIASGPGAGKNIQYF
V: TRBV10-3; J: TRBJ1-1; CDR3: CAISGYMNTEAFF
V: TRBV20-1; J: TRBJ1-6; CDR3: CSARDLRGNSPLHF